The TCR beta chain under discussion was sequenced for a study of glioma-infiltrating T cells. Study-level findings and limits: Tissue and blood shared very few CDR3 sequences.

Amplification of TCR alpha and beta CDR3 regions from RNA used iRepertoire nested multiplex PCR. One entry per CDR3 protein, called by TCRdb with MiXCR from the multiplex PCR reads. Of 300,000 to 400,000 distinct CDR3 sequences in the sample, less than 50% were seen once. This CDR3 comprises 13 residues. V lost 5 bases and J 3 bases, leaving 10 bases between the germline ends. Germline V CDR1 and CDR2: MDHEN, SYDVKM. On this clonotype itself: Its antigen is unknown.

The V and J genes are TRBV28 and TRBJ1-2, with a weak D call TRBD1 (6 bases). The sequence was collected from a human donor with low-grade glioma or glioblastoma, undergoing nonglioma brain surgery, or in good health (not recorded which). Sequencing used glioma tissue, nonneoplastic brain tissue, or PBMCs (not recorded which). The CDR3 DNA follows: TGTGCCAGCAGTAGGAGGACAGACTATGGCTACACCTTC. It yields the protein CASSRRTDYGYTF.